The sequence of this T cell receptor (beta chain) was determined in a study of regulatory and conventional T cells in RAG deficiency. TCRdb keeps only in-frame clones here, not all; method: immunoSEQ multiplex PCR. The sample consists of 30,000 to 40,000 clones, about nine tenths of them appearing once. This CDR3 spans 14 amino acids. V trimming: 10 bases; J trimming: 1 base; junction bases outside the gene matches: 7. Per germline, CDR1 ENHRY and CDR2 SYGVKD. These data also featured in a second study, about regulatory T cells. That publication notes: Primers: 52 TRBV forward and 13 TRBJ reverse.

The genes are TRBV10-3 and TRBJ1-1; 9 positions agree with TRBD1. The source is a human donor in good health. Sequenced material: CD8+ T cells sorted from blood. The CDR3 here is CARGQGGENTEAFF. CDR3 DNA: TGTGCCAGGGGACAGGGAGGCGAGAACACTGAAGCTTTCTTT.